The 24 T cell receptor beta chains listed next were all sequenced from one sample in a study of blood T cell repertoires in COVID-19. Profiling relied on immunoSEQ multiplex PCR, and the TCRdb table lists in-frame clones only, not all of them. The sample consists of about 76,000 clones, 80% to 85% of them appearing once. The specimen was peripheral blood. All receptors come from a human donor in a cohort sampled during active COVID-19.

The chain carries TRBV28 and TRBJ1-4; a possible D gene is TRBD1 (6 bases). CDR3 length equals 16 residues. Trimming took off 6 bases at V and 6 bases at J, with 20 bases between the two ends. Germline loops: CDR1 MDHEN, CDR2 SYDVKM. DNA of the CDR3: TGTGCCAGCAGCGACTCGAGGGGGGGCGCGGATGAAAAACTGTTTTTT. Residues: CASSDSRGGADEKLFF.

In this sample, this clone turned up a few times. V gene TRBV12-5 combines with J gene TRBJ2-3, with 10 bases aligning to TRBD2. The CDR3 covers 17 residues. After removal of 3 bases from V and 2 bases from J, the junction contained 8 bases not matched to a gene. The germline gives CDR1 LGHNT, CDR2 FRNRAP. Written as DNA, the CDR3 is TGTGCTAGTGGTTTCTACTTAGCGGGGGGACTCACAGATACGCAGTATTTT. This sequence encodes CASGFYLAGGLTDTQYF.

The chain has TRBV5-1 and TRBJ2-3; TRBD1 agrees at 7 bases. There are 13 residues in the CDR3. Germline lookup yields CDR1 SGHRS and CDR2 YFSETQ. J gave up 0 bases and V 7 bases, and 2 bases lay outside the gene matches. CDR3 loop: CASGGQSTDTQYF. As DNA, the CDR3 is TGCGCCAGCGGGGGACAGAGCACAGATACGCAGTATTTT.

A single count supports this clone. The V call is TRBV5-1, the J call TRBJ2-1, with D possibly matching TRBD2 (6 bases). V was trimmed by 0 bases and J by 9 bases, leaving 10 bases between them. CDR1 and CDR2 (germline): SGHRS, YFSETQ. This CDR3 spans 13 amino acids. In nucleotides, the CDR3 is TGCGCCAGCAGCTTGGCGGGGGACGGTGAGCAGTTCTTC. This sequence encodes CASSLAGDGEQFF.

This chain joins TRBV5-6 and TRBJ2-1, with D possibly being TRBD2 (5 bases). Trimming pared 2 bases from V and 7 bases from J, leaving 13 bases between. Per the germline V gene, CDR1 is SGHDT and CDR2 is YYEEEE. The CDR3 totals 14 residues. CDR3 region: CASSFPEGANEQFF. The CDR3 DNA reads TGTGCCAGCAGCTTCCCCGAGGGCGCGAATGAGCAGTTCTTC.

The chain uses TRBV5-4 and TRBJ2-7, with D maybe TRBD2 (6 bases). The CDR3 loop spans 16 amino acids. V lost 4 bases, J lost 0 bases, and 17 bases lay in between. Germline V gives CDR1 SGHNT, CDR2 YYREEE (reference sequence). CDR3 sequence reads: CASSPGVGRASYEQYF. The DNA of the CDR3 is TGTGCCAGCAGCCCGGGGGTCGGCAGAGCCTCCTACGAGCAGTACTTC.

CDR3 amino acids: CASSFGDRGNYGYTF. The CDR3 DNA is TGCGCCAGCAGCTTTGGGGACAGGGGTAACTATGGCTACACCTTC. The chain uses TRBV5-1 and TRBJ1-2; 10 bases match TRBD1. The germline CDR1 and CDR2 sequences are SGHRS and YFSETQ. J lost 1 base, V lost 2 bases, and 2 bases had no gene match. The length of the CDR3 is 15 residues.

V is TRBV3-1 (or the pseudogene TRBV3-2) and J is TRBJ2-7; D possibly corresponds to TRBD1 (6 bases). Per the germline V gene, CDR1 is LGHDT and CDR2 is YNNKEL (reference sequence). V lost 1 base to trimming and J lost 3 bases, with 16 bases between them. CDR3 size: 16 residues. CDR3 DNA: TGTGCCAGCAGCCAAGGGGGCAGGGGAGCAAACTACGAGCAGTACTTC. Translating it yields CASSQGGRGANYEQYF.

Only one count was recorded for this clone. The V and J genes are TRBV5-1 and TRBJ2-2; D ambiguous. Trimming cost V 0 bases and J 7 bases, with 7 bases left between them. CDR3 length: 13 amino acids. Looked up from germline, CDR1 is SGHRS and CDR2 is YFSETQ. The CDR3 DNA follows: TGCGCCAGCAGCTTGGTACAGATCGGGGAGCTGTTTTTT. This sequence encodes CASSLVQIGELFF.

This chain uses TRBV5-8 with TRBJ2-1; D is unclear. The germline V and J ends were trimmed by 2 bases and 0 bases, with 6 bases remaining between them. This CDR3 is 14 amino acids long. Germline V gene sequence: CDR1 SGHTS, CDR2 YDEGEE. CDR3 sequence reads: CASSFRSSYNEQFF. The DNA for the CDR3 is TGTGCCAGCAGCTTTCGTAGCTCCTACAATGAGCAGTTCTTC. The complete variable domain, with remaining parts taken from reference TRBV5-8 and TRBJ2-1, reads EAGVTQSPTHLIKTRGQQATLRCSPISGHTSVYWYQQALGLGLQFLLWYDEGEERNRGNFPPRFSGRQFPNYSSELNVNALELEDSALYLCASSFRSSYNEQFFGPGTRLTVL.

This clone was seen a few times. The rearrangement links TRBV7-3 to TRBJ1-5, with 7 nucleotides matching TRBD1. This CDR3 has 13 amino acids. The germline gives CDR1 SGHTA, CDR2 FQGTGA. The J segment lost 11 bases and the V segment lost 5 bases, leaving 9 bases of the junction unmatched. CDR3 nucleotides: TGTGCCAGCAGCCCTTCAGGGGGGCAGGCCCAGCATTTT. It specifies CASSPSGGQAQHF.

The chain recombines TRBV10-2 with TRBJ2-3; 8 positions agree with TRBD2. With V trimmed by 4 bases and J by 2 bases, 8 bases remained unmatched. The CDR3 contains 16 residues. The germline CDR1 and CDR2 sequences are WSHSY and SAAADI. The CDR3 DNA sequence: TGCGCCAGCAGTGGAACAGCGGGGGCCCACACAGATACGCAGTATTTT. It encodes CASSGTAGAHTDTQYF.

The chain links TRBV2 to TRBJ2-1; 11 bases are a match to TRBD2. The CDR3 loop spans 17 amino acids. Germline V gene lookup returns CDR1 SNHLY and CDR2 FYNNEI. J was trimmed by 7 bases and V by 7 bases; bases with no gene match: 15. The DNA for the CDR3 is TGTGCCAGCAATCCCCATCCACTAGCGGGGGTGAGAAATGAGCAGTTCTTC. Protein: CASNPHPLAGVRNEQFF.

The genes are TRBV27 and TRBJ1-6; a weak D match, TRBD1 (6 bases). There are 19 residues in the CDR3. V lost 4 bases, J lost 3 bases, and 22 bases lay in between. Germline V lookup: CDR1 MNHEY, CDR2 SMNVEV (reference sequence). This chain's CDR3 is CASSYRANDNVIYNSPLHF. For the CDR3, the DNA is TGTGCCAGCAGTTACAGGGCCAATGACAACGTAATCTATAATTCACCCCTCCACTTT.

The V call is TRBV18, the J call TRBJ2-1, with D possibly being TRBD1 (6 bases). CDR3 length: 14 residues. V lost 6 bases to trimming and J lost 3 bases, with 12 bases between them. Germline values: CDR1 KGHSH, CDR2 LQKENI. The CDR3 loop reads CASSTDRDYNEQFF. The CDR3, as DNA: TGTGCCAGCTCTACGGACAGAGACTACAATGAGCAGTTCTTC.

V and J are TRBV13 and TRBJ1-2, with 9 bases fitting TRBD1. There are 17 residues in the CDR3. Germline CDR1 is PRHDT and CDR2 is FYEKMQ (reference sequence). With 1 base clipped from V and 0 bases from J, the junction kept 6 bases outside the gene matches. Here the CDR3 DNA reads TGTGCCAGCAGCTTAGAGGGGACAGGGACAGCTAACTATGGCTACACCTTC. Its translation is CASSLEGTGTANYGYTF.

V is TRBV4-1 and J is TRBJ2-1; 7 bases fit TRBD1. Per germline, CDR1 MGHRA and CDR2 YSYEKL. The CDR3 extends over 13 amino acids. J lost 8 bases, V lost 1 base, and 2 bases had no gene match. The CDR3 loop is CASSQGQGYEQFF. In nucleotides, the CDR3 is TGCGCCAGCAGCCAAGGACAGGGCTATGAGCAGTTCTTC.

The V call is TRBV4-1, the J call TRBJ1-1, with D uncertain. CDR3 length: 13 residues. V lost 1 base to trimming and J lost 8 bases, with 11 bases between them. Per the germline V gene, CDR1 is MGHRA and CDR2 is YSYEKL. Written as DNA, the CDR3 is TGCGCCAGCAGCCAAGGATCCCGGGTAGAAGCTTTCTTT. Encoded protein: CASSQGSRVEAFF.

This chain links TRBV14 with TRBJ2-5; possibly TRBD2 for D (6 bases). Trimming cost V 0 bases and J 2 bases, with 10 bases left between them. Germline CDR1 is SGHDN and CDR2 is FVKESK. The CDR3 extends over 15 amino acids. The CDR3 DNA reads TGTGCCAGCAGCCAAGATTATCGGGGGCAAGAGACCCAGTACTTC. It yields the protein CASSQDYRGQETQYF.

This clone has only one observation. The gene calls are TRBV7-3 and TRBJ2-3; 8 bases align to TRBD1. The J segment lost 6 bases and the V segment lost 5 bases, leaving 4 bases of the junction unmatched. The CDR3 runs to 13 residues. Germline V gene data show CDR1 as SGHTA and CDR2 as FQGTGA. The CDR3 sequence is CASSPQGADTQYF. CDR3 in DNA: TGTGCCAGCAGCCCGCAGGGGGCCGATACGCAGTATTTT.

The chain combines TRBV3-1 (or the pseudogene TRBV3-2) with TRBJ1-1; perhaps TRBD1 as D (6 bases). V was shortened by 5 bases and J by 10 bases, with 14 bases between the two germline ends. The CDR3 spans 12 residues. Germline CDR1 and CDR2: LGHDT and YNNKEL (reference sequence). This CDR3 is CASSFTGFGAFF. The DNA of the CDR3 is TGTGCCAGCAGCTTCACAGGGTTTGGAGCTTTCTTT.

This chain links TRBV9 with TRBJ2-3; TRBD2 might be the D (7 bases). V shed 2 bases and J shed 4 bases, with 17 bases lying between them. The CDR3 totals 16 residues. Germline V gene data show CDR1 as SGDLS and CDR2 as YYNGEE. For the CDR3, the DNA is TGTGCCAGCAGCGTTCCCCTGGGGGGGGCATCAGATACGCAGTATTTT. Protein product: CASSVPLGGASDTQYF.

CDR3 protein: CASSHATDNEQFF. CDR3 coding DNA: TGTGCCAGCAGCCATGCGACTGACAATGAGCAGTTCTTC. The rearrangement uses TRBV4-2 and TRBJ2-1; D call uncertain. V was clipped by 3 bases and J by 5 bases, with 8 bases between them. From germline, CDR1 is LGHNA and CDR2 YNFKEQ. The CDR3 has 13 residues.

This sequence joins TRBV5-4 and TRBJ1-2, with 11 bases identical to TRBD1. Looked up from germline, CDR1 is SGHNT and CDR2 is YYREEE (reference sequence). J gave up 7 bases and V 0 bases, and 5 bases lay outside the gene matches. The CDR3 contains 15 residues. The CDR3 region has the DNA TGTGCCAGCAGCTTGGGAGGGACAGGGGGATTTGGCTACACCTTC. Its translation is CASSLGGTGGFGYTF.